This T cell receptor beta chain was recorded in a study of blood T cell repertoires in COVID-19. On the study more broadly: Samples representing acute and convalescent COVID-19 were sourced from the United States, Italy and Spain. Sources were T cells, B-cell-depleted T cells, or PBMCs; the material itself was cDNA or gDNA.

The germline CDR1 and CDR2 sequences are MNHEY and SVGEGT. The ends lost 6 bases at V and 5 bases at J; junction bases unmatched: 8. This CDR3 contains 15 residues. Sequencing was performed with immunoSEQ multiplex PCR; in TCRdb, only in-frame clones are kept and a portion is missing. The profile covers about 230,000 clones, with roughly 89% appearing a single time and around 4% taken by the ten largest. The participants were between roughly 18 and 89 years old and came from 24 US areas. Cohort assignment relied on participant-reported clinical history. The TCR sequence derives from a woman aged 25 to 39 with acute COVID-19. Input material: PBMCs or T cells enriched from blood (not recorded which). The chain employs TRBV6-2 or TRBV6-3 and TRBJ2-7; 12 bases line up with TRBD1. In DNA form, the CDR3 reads TGTGCCAGCAGCCGCCGGGACAGGGGGCCTAACGAGCAGTACTTC. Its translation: CASSRRDRGPNEQYF.